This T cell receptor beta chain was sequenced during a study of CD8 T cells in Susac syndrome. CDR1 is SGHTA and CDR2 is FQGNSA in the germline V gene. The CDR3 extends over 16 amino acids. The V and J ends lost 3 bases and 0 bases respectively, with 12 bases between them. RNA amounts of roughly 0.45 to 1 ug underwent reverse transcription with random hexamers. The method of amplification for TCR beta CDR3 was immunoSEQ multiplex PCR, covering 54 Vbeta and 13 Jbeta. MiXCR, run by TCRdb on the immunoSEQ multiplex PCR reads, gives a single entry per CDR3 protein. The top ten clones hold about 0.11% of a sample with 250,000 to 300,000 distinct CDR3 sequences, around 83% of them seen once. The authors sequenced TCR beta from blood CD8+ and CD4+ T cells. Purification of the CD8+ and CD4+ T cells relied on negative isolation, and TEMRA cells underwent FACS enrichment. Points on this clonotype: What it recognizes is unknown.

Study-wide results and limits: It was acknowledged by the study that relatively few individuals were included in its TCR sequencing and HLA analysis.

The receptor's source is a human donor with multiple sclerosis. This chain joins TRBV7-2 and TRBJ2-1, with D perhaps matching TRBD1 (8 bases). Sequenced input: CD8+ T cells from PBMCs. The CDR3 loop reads CASSFTGGDSYNEQFF. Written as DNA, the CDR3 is TGTGCCAGCAGCTTTACAGGGGGGGACTCCTACAATGAGCAGTTCTTC.